This T cell receptor beta chain was sequenced in a study of cytomegalovirus exposure and HLA in healthy donors. On this clone: Antigen unknown.

Study-wide findings and caveats: The majority of CMV-associated TCR beta chains were reported as apparently HLA-restricted in a later analysis.

With 60 Vbeta and 13 Jbeta primers, the PCR was carried out. TCRdb's table, derived via immunoSEQ multiplex PCR, lists solely in-frame clones and lacks some. This table holds fewer than 250,000 clones, roughly 80% found once. This sequence was found in a woman aged 18-29 years in good health and CMV-seronegative. Sequencing was carried out using PBMCs.

This CDR3 is CASSPGGAWDEQFF. Here the CDR3 DNA reads TGTGCCAGCAGCCCCGGGGGGGCCTGGGATGAGCAGTTCTTC. This chain joins TRBV9 and TRBJ2-1, with 8 nucleotides matching TRBD2. After removal of 4 bases from V and 8 bases from J, the junction contained 8 bases not matched to a gene. CDR1 is SGDLS, CDR2 YYNGEE, per germline. The CDR3 extends over 14 amino acids.